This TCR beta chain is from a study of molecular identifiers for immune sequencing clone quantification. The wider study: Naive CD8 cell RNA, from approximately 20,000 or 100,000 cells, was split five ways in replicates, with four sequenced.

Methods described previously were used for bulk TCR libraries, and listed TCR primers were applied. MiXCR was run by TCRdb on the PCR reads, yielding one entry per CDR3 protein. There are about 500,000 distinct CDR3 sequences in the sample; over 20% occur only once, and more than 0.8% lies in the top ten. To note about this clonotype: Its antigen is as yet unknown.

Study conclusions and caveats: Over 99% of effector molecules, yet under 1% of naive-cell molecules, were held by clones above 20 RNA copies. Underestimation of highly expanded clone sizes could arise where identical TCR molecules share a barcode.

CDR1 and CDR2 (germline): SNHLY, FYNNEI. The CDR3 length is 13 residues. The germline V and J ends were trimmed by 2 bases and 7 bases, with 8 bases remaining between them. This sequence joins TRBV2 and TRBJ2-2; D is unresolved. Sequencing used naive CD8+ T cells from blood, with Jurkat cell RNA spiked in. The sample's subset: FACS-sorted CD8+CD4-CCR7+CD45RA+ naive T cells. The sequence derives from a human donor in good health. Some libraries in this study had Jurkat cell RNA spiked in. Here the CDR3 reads CASSEFSHGELFF. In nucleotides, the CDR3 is TGTGCCAGCAGTGAATTTAGCCACGGGGAGCTGTTTTTT.